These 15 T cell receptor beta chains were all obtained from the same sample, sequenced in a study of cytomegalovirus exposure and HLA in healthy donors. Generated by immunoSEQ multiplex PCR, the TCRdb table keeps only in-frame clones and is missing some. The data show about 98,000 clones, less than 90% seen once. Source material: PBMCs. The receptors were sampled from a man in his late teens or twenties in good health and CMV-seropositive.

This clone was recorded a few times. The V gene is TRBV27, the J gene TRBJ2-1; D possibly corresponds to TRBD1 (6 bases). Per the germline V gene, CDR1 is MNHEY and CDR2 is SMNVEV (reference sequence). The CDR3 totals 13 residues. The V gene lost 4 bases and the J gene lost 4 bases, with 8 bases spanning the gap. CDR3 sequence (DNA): TGTGCCAGCAGTTACACAGGGTACAATGAGCAGTTCTTC. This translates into CASSYTGYNEQFF.

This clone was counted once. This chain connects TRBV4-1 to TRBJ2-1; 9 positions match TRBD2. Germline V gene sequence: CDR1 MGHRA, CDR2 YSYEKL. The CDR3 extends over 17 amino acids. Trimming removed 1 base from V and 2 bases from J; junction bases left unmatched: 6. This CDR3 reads CASSQVTAGGTYNEQFF. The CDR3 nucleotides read TGCGCCAGCAGCCAAGTAACGGCGGGGGGGACCTACAATGAGCAGTTCTTC.

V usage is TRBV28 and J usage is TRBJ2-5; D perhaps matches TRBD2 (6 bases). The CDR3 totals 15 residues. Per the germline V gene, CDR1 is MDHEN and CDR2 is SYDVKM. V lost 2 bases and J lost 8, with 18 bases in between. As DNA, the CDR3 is TGTGCCAGCAGTTTAGCCGCGGGACTGCCACTTACCCAGTACTTC. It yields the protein CASSLAAGLPLTQYF.

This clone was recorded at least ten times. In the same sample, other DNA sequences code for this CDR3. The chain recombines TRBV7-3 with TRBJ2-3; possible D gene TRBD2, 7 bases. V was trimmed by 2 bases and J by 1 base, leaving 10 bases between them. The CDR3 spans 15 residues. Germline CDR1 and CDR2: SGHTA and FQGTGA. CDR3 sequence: CASSLSGGRTDTQYF. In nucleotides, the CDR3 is TGTGCCAGCAGCTTATCCGGGGGGCGCACAGATACGCAGTATTTT.

This CDR3 is CASLAGGPTGELFF. CDR3 in DNA: TGTGCCAGCCTAGCGGGGGGTCCCACCGGGGAGCTGTTTTTT. The chain uses TRBV19 and TRBJ2-2, with 11 bases identical to TRBD2. Germline V gene sequence: CDR1 LNHDA, CDR2 SQIVND (reference sequence). Losses at the gene ends were 9 bases for V and 4 bases for J; bases not matched to a gene: 4. CDR3 length: 14 residues. The full variable domain, its missing parts supplied by reference TRBV19 and TRBJ2-2, is DGGITQSPKYLFRKEGQNVTLSCEQNLNHDAMYWYRQDPGQGLRLIYYSQIVNDFQKGDIAEGYSVSREKKESFPLTVTSAQKNPTAFYLCASLAGGPTGELFFGEGSRLTVL.

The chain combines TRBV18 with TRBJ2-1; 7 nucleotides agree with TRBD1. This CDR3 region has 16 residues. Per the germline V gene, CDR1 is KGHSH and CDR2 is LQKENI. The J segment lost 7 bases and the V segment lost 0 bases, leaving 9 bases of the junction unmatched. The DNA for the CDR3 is TGTGCCAGCTCACCACCGTCTACAGGGGCCCAAAATGAGCAGTTCTTC. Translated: CASSPPSTGAQNEQFF.

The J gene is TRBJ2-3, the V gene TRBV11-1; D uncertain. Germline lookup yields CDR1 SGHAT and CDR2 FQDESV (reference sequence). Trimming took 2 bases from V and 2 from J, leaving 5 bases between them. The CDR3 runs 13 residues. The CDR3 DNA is TGTGCCAGCAGCTTACTAGACACAGATACGCAGTATTTT. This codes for CASSLLDTDTQYF.

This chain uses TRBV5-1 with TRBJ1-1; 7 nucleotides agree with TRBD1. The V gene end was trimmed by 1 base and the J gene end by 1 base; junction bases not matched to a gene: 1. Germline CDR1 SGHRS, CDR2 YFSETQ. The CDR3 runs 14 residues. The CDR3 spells CASSLWTGNTEAFF. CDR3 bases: TGCGCCAGCAGCTTGTGGACAGGGAACACTGAAGCTTTCTTT.

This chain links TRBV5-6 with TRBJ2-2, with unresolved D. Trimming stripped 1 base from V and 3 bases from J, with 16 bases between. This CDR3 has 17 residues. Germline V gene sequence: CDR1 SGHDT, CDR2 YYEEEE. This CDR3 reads CASSLPATLRDTGELFF. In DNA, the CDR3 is TGTGCCAGCAGCTTGCCAGCCACCTTACGGGACACCGGGGAGCTGTTTTTT. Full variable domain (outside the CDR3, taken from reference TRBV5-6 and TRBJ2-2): DAGVTQSPTHLIKTRGQQVTLRCSPKSGHDTVSWYQQALGQGPQFIFQYYEEEERQRGNFPDRFSGHQFPNYSSELNVNALLLGDSALYLCASSLPATLRDTGELFFGEGSRLTVL.

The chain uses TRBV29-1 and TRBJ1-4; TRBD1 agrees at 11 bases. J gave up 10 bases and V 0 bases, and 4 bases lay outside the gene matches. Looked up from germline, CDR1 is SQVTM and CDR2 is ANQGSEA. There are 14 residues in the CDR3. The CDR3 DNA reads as TGCAGCGTTGAAGATGGGACAGGGGGAGGAAAACTGTTTTTT. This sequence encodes CSVEDGTGGGKLFF.

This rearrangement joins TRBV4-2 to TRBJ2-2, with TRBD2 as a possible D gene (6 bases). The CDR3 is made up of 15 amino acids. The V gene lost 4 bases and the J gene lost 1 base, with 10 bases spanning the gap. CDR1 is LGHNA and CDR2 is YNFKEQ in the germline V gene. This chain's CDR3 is CASSLVGGNTGELFF. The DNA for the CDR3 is TGTGCCAGCAGCCTCGTGGGGGGGAACACCGGGGAGCTGTTTTTT.

CDR3 protein: CASSFEGGYEQYF. The CDR3 DNA reads TGCGCCAGCAGCTTTGAAGGGGGCTACGAGCAGTACTTC. The V call is TRBV5-1, the J call TRBJ2-7; tentatively, D is TRBD1 (6 bases). Trimming cost V 2 bases and J 3 bases, with 9 bases left between them. The CDR3 contains 13 residues. Germline V gene sequence: CDR1 SGHRS, CDR2 YFSETQ.

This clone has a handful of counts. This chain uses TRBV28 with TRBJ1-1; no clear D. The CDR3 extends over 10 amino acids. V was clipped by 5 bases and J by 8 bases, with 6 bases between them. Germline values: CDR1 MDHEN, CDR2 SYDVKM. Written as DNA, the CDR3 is TGTGCCAGCAGTAGAGAGGAAGCTTTCTTT. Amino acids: CASSREEAFF.

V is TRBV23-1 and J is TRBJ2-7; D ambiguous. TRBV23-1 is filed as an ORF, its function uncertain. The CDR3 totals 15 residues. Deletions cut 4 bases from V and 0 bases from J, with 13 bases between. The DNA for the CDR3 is TGCGCCAGCAGTCCCTGGTGCGTCACCTCCTACGAGCAGTACTTC. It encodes CASSPWCVTSYEQYF.

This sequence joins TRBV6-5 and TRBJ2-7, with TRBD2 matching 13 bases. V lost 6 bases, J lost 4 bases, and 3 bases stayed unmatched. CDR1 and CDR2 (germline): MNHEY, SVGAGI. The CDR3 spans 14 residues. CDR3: CASRGLAGRYEQYF. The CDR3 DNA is TGTGCCAGCAGGGGACTAGCGGGAAGATACGAGCAGTACTTC.